The rows below give T cell receptor beta chains drawn from one sample of a study of blood T cell repertoires in COVID-19. Sequencing was performed with immunoSEQ multiplex PCR; in TCRdb, only in-frame clones are kept and a portion is missing. The sample shows around 300,000 clones, about 87% of them seen only once. Sequenced: PBMCs or T cells enriched from blood (not recorded which). All receptors come from a woman aged 45 to 65 who had recovered from COVID-19. CDR3s include the opening cysteine and the closing phenylalanine or tryptophan. The D gene is left open where the match is weak. Expanded clones get a size class; other rows say once, few or many, or leave the size out.

size	V	D	J	DNA	CDR3
.	TRBV19	TRBD1	TRBJ1-6	TGTGCCAGTAGTGACTCGAGAACAGGGGGAAATTCACCCCTCCACTTT	CASSDSRTGGNSPLHF
.	TRBV2	.	TRBJ2-7	TGTGCCAGCAGTCTTAGTTTGGAGCAGTACTTC	CASSLSLEQYF
.	TRBV6-5	.	TRBJ1-1	TGTGCCAGCAGCAACTGGAGGGCCCCGAACACTGAAGCTTTCTTT	CASSNWRAPNTEAFF
.	TRBV3-1/TRBV3-2	.	TRBJ1-1	TGTGCCAGCAGCCAGCCGGGACTGTCGAACACTGAAGCTTTCTTT	CASSQPGLSNTEAFF
.	TRBV20-1	.	TRBJ1-1	TGCAGTGCTAAATCACAAACTGAAGCTTTCTTT	CSAKSQTEAFF
.	TRBV28	TRBD1	TRBJ1-5	TGTGCCAGCGGCGACAGGGGGCGTTTGAGCAATCAGCCCCAGCATTTT	CASGDRGRLSNQPQHF
.	TRBV7-2	.	TRBJ2-1	TGTGCCAGCAGCTTATTAGCGACGGCTAGCTCCTACAATGAGCAGTTCTTC	CASSLLATASSYNEQFF
.	TRBV5-4	.	TRBJ2-7	TGTGCCAGCAGCTTGGCCGGGACAATCAACGAGCAGTACTTC	CASSLAGTINEQYF
.	TRBV5-1	.	TRBJ1-1	TGCGCCAGCAGCTTGGTCCCCAGGGAGAACACTGAAGCTTTCTTT	CASSLVPRENTEAFF
.	TRBV12-3/TRBV12-4	TRBD2	TRBJ2-6	TGTGCCGGGGGGGGCTCTGGGGCCAACGTCCTGACTTTC	CAGGGSGANVLTF
.	TRBV11-2	.	TRBJ1-6	TGTGCCAGCAGTTTAGGGGCTAATTCACCCCTCCACTTT	CASSLGANSPLHF
.	TRBV19	TRBD1	TRBJ1-2	TGTGCCAGTAGTACTTCCTACAGGGGACCCTACGGCTACACCTTC	CASSTSYRGPYGYTF
.	TRBV24-1	.	TRBJ2-1	TGTGCCACCAGTGATATTAGGGTAGCCTTTGGGGGGAATGAGCAGTTCTTC	CATSDIRVAFGGNEQFF
.	TRBV21-1	.	TRBJ1-2	TGTGCCAGCAGCAAAGGAGGCAGGGCCCTCTTTAACTATGGCTACACCTTC	CASSKGGRALFNYGYTF
.	TRBV27	.	TRBJ1-1	TGTGCCAGCAGTTTAACCCCGGGCCCCAGGAGAGGGACTGAAGCTTTCTTT	CASSLTPGPRRGTEAFF
once	TRBV6-5	TRBD2	TRBJ2-1	TGTGCCAGCAGTTACGATGGTAGCGGGAGGAACAATGAGCAGTTCTTC	CASSYDGSGRNNEQFF
.	TRBV5-4	TRBD2	TRBJ2-1	TGTGCCAGCAGCTTGAGAAGCGGGAGGGTTCCCAATGAGCAGTTCTTC	CASSLRSGRVPNEQFF
.	TRBV19	TRBD1	TRBJ1-3	TGTGCCAGTAGTACCTGGACAGGGGGCAACTCTGGAAACACCATATATTTT	CASSTWTGGNSGNTIYF
.	TRBV6-5	.	TRBJ1-5	TGTGCCAGCAGGGGGGGAACCGAGAGCAATCAGCCCCAGCATTTT	CASRGGTESNQPQHF
.	TRBV5-6	.	TRBJ2-5	TGTGCCAGTCGGGGGCTGGCGGGAGTCGGAGAGACCCAGTACTTC	CASRGLAGVGETQYF
.	TRBV30	TRBD1	TRBJ1-1	TGTGCCTGGGTTCAAAGACAGGGTTTGGGCACTGAAGCTTTCTTT	CAWVQRQGLGTEAFF
.	TRBV21-1	.	TRBJ2-7	TGTGCCAGCACTCGGGAGGGGGCGCGGACCTACGAGCAGTACTTC	CASTREGARTYEQYF
.	TRBV29-1	TRBD1	TRBJ2-4	TGCAGCGTCAAAGACCGGGACAGGGGTCCTAAAAACATTCAGTACTTC	CSVKDRDRGPKNIQYF
.	TRBV19	TRBD2	TRBJ2-1	TGTGCCAGTAGTATCAGTAGCGGGAGTGTGTATGAGCAGTTCTTC	CASSISSGSVYEQFF
.	TRBV18	TRBD1	TRBJ1-1	TGTGCCAGCTCATCCACCGGGACAGTTATGAACACTGAAGCTTTCTTT	CASSSTGTVMNTEAFF
.	TRBV27	.	TRBJ1-1	TGTGCCAGCAGCGGGATTTATCACACTGAAGCTTTCTTT	CASSGIYHTEAFF
.	TRBV11-2	TRBD1	TRBJ2-1	TGTGCCAGCAGCTTAGCCCCGGGGACAGCCTACAATGAGCAGTTCTTC	CASSLAPGTAYNEQFF
.	TRBV7-2	.	TRBJ2-7	TGTGCCAGCAGCTTAGCCGCGGGGGCAGGCTCCTACGAGCAGTACTTC	CASSLAAGAGSYEQYF
.	TRBV29-1	TRBD1	TRBJ2-1	TGCAGCGTTGAAGACTGGGACAGGGGGCGATACAATGAGCAGTTCTTC	CSVEDWDRGRYNEQFF
.	TRBV29-1	.	TRBJ1-1	TGCAGCGTTTTCGCGACAGCCAGGTCTCGACTCACTGAAGCTTTCTTT	CSVFATARSRLTEAFF
.	TRBV13	TRBD2	TRBJ2-1	TGTGCCAGCAGCTTTCAACCAGGGGGCCTCGGACTAGCGGGAAGAGGCAATGAGCAGTTCTTC	CASSFQPGGLGLAGRGNEQFF